Following are 14 T cell receptor beta chains from one sample sequenced in a study of regulatory T cells in long-lasting Graves disease. Time point: newly diagnosed GD, antithyroid drugs for less than 3 months. From PBMCs, RNA was extracted and then used to make the TCR library. Researchers made TCR beta libraries by using iRepertoire HTBI primers and running Arm-PCR on CDR3 regions. TCRdb re-called the multiplex PCR reads with MiXCR, one entry per CDR3 protein. The sample has 450,000 to 500,000 distinct CDR3 sequences; around 15% are singletons. These data also formed part of another study, on T cells in Graves' hyperthyroidism and ophthalmopathy.

The sample consisted of peripheral blood mononuclear cells (PBMCs), taken at new diagnosis, from a patient treated with antithyroid drugs. The receptors were sampled from a man aged 35-49 years with Graves disease.

This clonotype was seen repeatedly, ten times or more. The chain combines TRBV7-4 with TRBJ2-7; 7 bases match TRBD2. V lost 3 bases to trimming and J lost 3 bases; unmatched junction nucleotides: 11. The germline V gene encodes CDR1 SGHVT and CDR2 SQSDAQ. This CDR3 has 16 amino acids. The CDR3 nucleotides are TGTGCCAGCAGCTTTCATCCGGACCGGGGGGACTACGAGCAGTACTTC. As protein: CASSFHPDRGDYEQYF.

This clonotype was detected ten times or more. V gene TRBV7-2 combines with J gene TRBJ2-1, with 7 bases fitting TRBD2. J lost 2 bases, V lost 5 bases, and 9 bases had no gene match. Germline CDR1 and CDR2: SGHTA and FQGNSA. The CDR3 covers 16 residues. In DNA, the CDR3 is TGTGCCAGCAGCCCCCAACTAGCGCCAACCTACAATGAGCAGTTCTTC. It translates to CASSPQLAPTYNEQFF.

This clonotype was recorded once. The chain joins TRBV12-5 to TRBJ1-5; D remains unclear. This CDR3 contains 17 residues. Trimming stripped 0 bases from V and 2 bases from J, with 14 bases between. CDR1 LGHNT and CDR2 FRNRAP come from the germline V gene. Here the CDR3 DNA reads TGTGCTAGTGGTTTGGTCCCCGGGTCCATAGGCAATCAGCCCCAGCATTTT. It yields the protein CASGLVPGSIGNQPQHF.

This clonotype was seen many times. This chain connects TRBV11-2 to TRBJ2-7; D remains ambiguous. V was pared by 2 bases and J by 7 bases, with 12 bases between. CDR1 and CDR2 from the germline V gene are SGHAT and FQNNGV. The CDR3 loop spans 13 amino acids. The CDR3 loop reads CASSLHLIVEQYF. The CDR3 bases are TGTGCCAGCAGCTTACACCTTATTGTGGAGCAGTACTTC. The full variable domain, rest sourced from reference TRBV11-2 and TRBJ2-7, is EAGVAQSPRYKIIEKRQSVAFWCNPISGHATLYWYQQILGQGPKLLIQFQNNGVVDDSQLPKDRFSAERLKGVDSTLKIQPAKLEDSAVYLCASSLHLIVEQYFGPGTRLTVT.

This clonotype was counted at least ten times. The CDR3: CASTLGWGSPDNEQFF. CDR3 in DNA: TGTGCCAGCACCTTGGGGTGGGGTAGTCCCGACAATGAGCAGTTCTTC. The chain carries TRBV28 and TRBJ2-1; D is ambiguous. Germline CDR1 and CDR2: MDHEN and SYDVKM. The CDR3 spans 16 residues. Trimming cost V 7 bases and J 5 bases, with 21 bases left between them.

In this sample, this clonotype turned up a few times. The gene calls are TRBV7-9 and TRBJ2-6; 7 bases are a match to TRBD1. Per germline, CDR1 SEHNR and CDR2 FQNEAQ (reference sequence). J lost 2 bases, V lost 8 bases, and 9 bases had no gene match. The CDR3 contains 16 residues. The CDR3 region is CASALVRGPGANVLTF. DNA for the CDR3: TGTGCCAGCGCCCTAGTTAGGGGGCCTGGGGCCAACGTCCTGACTTTC.

The CDR3 region has the DNA TGTGCCAGCAGCGACCGGGACAGGGGACTAGATACGCAGTATTTT. Protein sequence: CASSDRDRGLDTQYF. V is TRBV6-1 and J is TRBJ2-3, with 10 bases fitting TRBD1. Germline lookup yields CDR1 MNHNS and CDR2 SASEGT. V was clipped by 6 bases and J by 5 bases; unmatched bases: 8. The CDR3 sequence is 15 residues long.

This clonotype was counted at least ten times. The chain couples TRBV18 to TRBJ2-1; 8 bases are shared with TRBD1. Germline values: CDR1 KGHSH, CDR2 LQKENI. This CDR3 has 16 amino acids. Losses at the gene ends were 5 bases for V and 3 bases for J; bases not matched to a gene: 9. The CDR3 region is CASSSRTGSIYNEQFF. In nucleotides, the CDR3 is TGTGCCAGCTCATCCAGGACAGGGTCAATCTACAATGAGCAGTTCTTC.

The rearrangement uses TRBV27 and TRBJ1-2; tentative D call: TRBD1 (5 bases). The germline V gene has CDR1 MNHEY and CDR2 SMNVEV (reference sequence). Trimming pared 7 bases from V and 7 bases from J, leaving 19 bases between. The CDR3 length is 14 residues. CDR3 sequence (DNA): TGTGCCAGCACTTCCCCCAGGGAATTATCTGGCTACACCTTC. It translates to CASTSPRELSGYTF.

Ten or more counts support this clonotype. The V call is TRBV29-1, the J call TRBJ2-1, with TRBD2 as a possible D gene (6 bases). Trimming left V 3 bases short and J 12 bases short, with 15 bases between. Germline V CDR1 and CDR2: SQVTM, ANQGSEA. The length of the CDR3 is 12 residues. CDR3 region: CSVENLASGQFF. The CDR3 DNA follows: TGCAGCGTTGAGAACCTAGCGTCGGGGCAGTTCTTC.

The chain has TRBV2 and TRBJ2-7, with 14 bases identical to TRBD2. Unmatched junction bases numbered 5, after V lost 4 bases and J lost 0 bases. Germline V lookup: CDR1 SNHLY, CDR2 FYNNEI. The CDR3 totals 17 residues. The CDR3 DNA follows: TGTGCCAGCAGTGGGGGACTAGCGGGAGTGGCCTCCTACGAGCAGTACTTC. Translating it yields CASSGGLAGVASYEQYF.

The chain links TRBV20-1 to TRBJ2-1, with D possibly TRBD1 on 6 matching bases. V lost 0 bases to trimming and J lost 8 bases, with 14 bases between them. The germline CDR1 and CDR2 sequences are DFQATT and SNEGSKA (reference sequence). This CDR3 has 14 residues. CDR3: CSAREGRGLDEQFF. CDR3 DNA sequence: TGCAGTGCTAGAGAGGGCAGGGGATTGGATGAGCAGTTCTTC.

This clonotype has only a few counts. The chain is built from TRBV28 and TRBJ2-1; 8 bases map to TRBD1. CDR3 length: 14 amino acids. CDR1 and CDR2 (germline): MDHEN, SYDVKM. J lost 7 bases, V lost 3 bases, and 5 bases had no gene match. The CDR3 here is CASSFRTGTNEQFF. DNA of the CDR3: TGTGCCAGCAGTTTCCGGACAGGGACAAATGAGCAGTTCTTC. The full variable domain, its missing parts supplied by reference TRBV28 and TRBJ2-1, is DVKVTQSSRYLVKRTGEKVFLECVQDMDHENMFWYRQDPGLGLRLIYFSYDVKMKEKGDIPEGYSVSREKKERFSLILESASTNQTSMYLCASSFRTGTNEQFFGPGTRLTVL.

The table lists this clonotype with a few counts. This chain joins TRBV6-1 and TRBJ1-6; perhaps TRBD1 as D (5 bases). V lost 5 bases and J lost 17, with 28 bases in between. This CDR3 region has 16 residues. Germline V gene data show CDR1 as MNHNS and CDR2 as SASEGT. In nucleotides, the CDR3 is TGTGCCAGCAGTCCTACCTTTTGGCGCAGGGAGGGAGGGTTCCACTTT. Its protein product is CASSPTFWRREGGFHF.